This TCR beta chain was sequenced during a study of quantifying T cell responses using KT2 cells. Across the study: TCR alpha and beta constant-region primers primed reverse transcription of RNA.

About this clonotype itself: A read error may produce the germline difference seen at one junction end.

The germline V gene encodes CDR1 SGHDN and CDR2 FVKESK. CDR3 length equals 13 residues. A single-stranded UMI oligo with SP2 sequence was ligated to cDNA 3' ends. First-round PCR used 4 cycles and beta primers RC1.1 and RC1.2 covering TRBC1 and TRBC2. In TCRdb, the UMI-ligation and nested PCR reads were re-called with MiXCR into one record per CDR3 protein. Among approximately 50,000 distinct CDR3 sequences listed, around a tenth were seen once. The material sequenced was PBMCs spiked with cells of the T cell clone KT2. This TCR came from a human donor. The chain has TRBV14 and TRBJ2-3; possible D gene TRBD2, 6 bases. The CDR3 bases are TGTGCCAGCAGCCCGGGACTTTACCTGGATCCGCATTTT. It specifies CASSPGLYLDPHF.